The clone carrying this T cell receptor beta chain was counted a single time. Its antigen is undetermined. The data originate from a study of shared clonotypes between healthy human individuals. The CDR3 totals 16 residues. J gave up 0 bases and V 6 bases, and 7 bases lay outside the gene matches. CDR1 SNHLY and CDR2 FYNNEI come from the germline V gene. Study conclusions and caveats: Larger richness was generally estimated for naive than memory subsets.

TCRdb's copy holds only in-frame clones and misses some; the assay was immunoSEQ multiplex PCR. The sample consists of about 2.4 million clones, 93% of them appearing once. The TCR was taken from a young man in good health. Some clones in this sample may be carry-over from other donors' samples. The sequencing input was naive CD4+ T cells from PBMCs. The subset: CD45RA+ positively selected. The chain employs TRBV2 and TRBJ2-3, with 9 positions matching TRBD2. CDR3: CASRTRLAASTDTQYF. CDR3 coding DNA: TGTGCCAGCAGGACCAGACTAGCGGCTAGCACAGATACGCAGTATTTT.